This entry is about one TCR beta chain. The antigen it binds to is not known. One base away there is no much larger clone; base qualities are not given. This specimen comes from a study of T-cell memory formation after mild COVID-19 (dated by TCRdb to the early 2020s). Regarding the complete study: Most TCR sequence clusters were specific to one of the two donors. The cohort was made up of two young adult volunteers, one female and one male, who were previously healthy. In a couple of donors, T-cell clones that expanded and contracted after mild COVID-19 were tracked by sequencing TCRalpha and TCRbeta repertoires over time.

Here is what the overall study found, with its caveats: Contracting CD4+ clones were located mainly in the CM and EM memory subsets, whereas CD8+ clones were found to be enriched in EMRA. Clones contracting from day 15 to 85 had balanced CD4/CD8 phenotypes, while a second wave expanding from day 15 to 37 was biased towards CD4+. The second-wave clones that peaked on day 37 were not confirmed to be SARS-CoV-2 specific. The detection of some responding clones in pre-infection memory suggests that pre-existing cross-reactive memory T cells joined the SARS-CoV-2 response. Only two mild cases were covered in the study, and larger cohorts including severe cases with pre-infection samples were considered necessary.

Its CDR3 holds 15 amino acids, cysteine through phenylalanine. Only the CDR3 DNA is retained, 45 bases long and in frame from the first base. The trim is 2 bases for V and 0 bases for J, with a gap of 9 bases between the germline ends. Ficoll-Paque density gradient centrifugation was used to isolate PBMCs. Sequencing relied on an Illumina NovaSeq 6000. Using 5'RACE with constant-segment primers, TCRalpha and TCRbeta cDNA libraries were constructed, with sample barcodes and unique molecular identifiers added in the process. Trizol reagent was used to extract RNA from every sample. Library amplification was performed in two PCR steps, and a second sample barcode and Illumina TruSeq adapters were introduced in the second step. Libraries were sequenced on an Illumina NovaSeq with 2 x 150 bp paired-end reads. The authors processed their data as follows. The reads were demultiplexed and collapsed into UMI-guided consensus sequences using migec v1.2.7. Using mixcr v2.1.11, the UMI consensuses were aligned to TRA and TRB V and J templates and assembled into clonotypes. A clonotype was counted as expanded or contracted only when both edgeR and NoisET called the clonotype significant, with the noise models trained on biological replicates. For edgeR calls, the thresholds were a false discovery rate-adjusted p below 0.01 and a log2 fold-change of 1. As an exploratory analysis of dynamics, max-normalized trajectories of the 1000 most abundant clonotypes were examined by PCA with hierarchical clustering. The CD4 or CD8 phenotype of responding clones was assigned using the separately sequenced CD4+ and CD8+ repertoires. TCRdb handled the public reads itself, with Q25 trimming in fastp and clone calling in MiXCR, and kept productive beta chains. Identical CDR3 proteins give one entry, which carries the most common genes and DNA. These V and J calls are TCRdb output, not the study's own analysis. In all, the sample holds under 400,000 distinct CDR3 sequences, and around 28% of those were seen once. The top ten clonotypes cover approximately 13% of the sample.

This TCR came from an adult woman who had mild COVID-19 (a few samples of this study predate the infection). The sample titles of this study are shuffled in the database, so cell type and time point are left out; the donor was told from shared clones. The rearrangement joined TRBV12-3 or TRBV12-4 to TRBJ2-3, with an unclear D gene assignment. The sequencing sample was made of PBMCs or a T cell subset sorted from them (not recorded which). At the DNA level, the sequence is TGTGCCAGCAGTTTACTGTCCCCTAGCACAGATACGCAGTATTTT. Translated, this gives CASSLLSPSTDTQYF.